A single sample is the source of the 13 T cell receptor beta chains below, sequenced in a study of T-cell reconstitution after alpha-beta-depleted transplantation in children. It was with unique molecular identifiers that the TCRbeta library was prepared. TCRdb re-derived calls from the PCR reads in MiXCR, one entry per CDR3 protein. The sample lists approximately 170,000 distinct CDR3 sequences; around 10% were seen once. The sequenced sample was PBMCs, obtained before TCRalphabeta/CD19-depleted stem cell transplant. The receptor source for this set is a boy between 2 and 10 years old with acute myeloid leukemia, due to receive a stem cell transplant.

At least ten counts were recorded for this clonotype. The chain is built from TRBV6-5 and TRBJ1-2; D is perhaps TRBD1 (5 bases). This CDR3 spans 12 amino acids. Between the trimmed V and J ends, which lost 6 bases and 8 bases, there was a span of 13 bases. Germline assignment: CDR1 MNHEY and CDR2 SVGAGI. CDR3 residues: CASSPGALGYTF. The CDR3 DNA is TGTGCCAGCAGCCCCGGGGCGCTAGGCTACACCTTC.

At least ten counts were recorded for this clonotype. The chain carries TRBV7-6 and TRBJ2-5, with 7 bases aligning to TRBD1. V was pared by 0 bases and J by 5 bases, with 6 bases of the junction left unmatched. There are 15 residues in the CDR3. Germline V gene sequence: CDR1 SGHVS, CDR2 FNYEAQ. CDR3 bases: TGTGCCAGCAGCTTAGCGCAGGGACAGACGGAGACCCAGTACTTC. It specifies CASSLAQGQTETQYF.

This clonotype was observed many times. The chain joins TRBV5-1 to TRBJ2-7; TRBD1 agrees at 7 bases. The CDR3 is 14 amino acids. V trimming: 4 bases; J trimming: 2 bases; junction bases outside the gene matches: 6. Looked up from germline, CDR1 is SGHRS and CDR2 is YFSETQ. Written as DNA, the CDR3 is TGCGCCAGCAGCCCCGGACAGGAGCCCTACGAGCAGTACTTC. Translation: CASSPGQEPYEQYF.

Many counts were recorded for this clonotype. This chain connects TRBV11-2 to TRBJ2-4, with D perhaps matching TRBD2 (6 bases). The germline V and J ends were trimmed by 0 bases and 0 bases, with 9 bases remaining between them. The CDR3 extends over 16 amino acids. Germline V gene lookup returns CDR1 SGHAT and CDR2 FQNNGV. The DNA of the CDR3 is TGTGCCAGCAGCTTAGATGGGGGACTAGCCAAAAACATTCAGTACTTC. Encoded protein: CASSLDGGLAKNIQYF.

Concerning this clonotype: A clone one base away is much larger, so this may be a read error. The rearrangement uses TRBV20-1 and TRBJ1-1, with D possibly being TRBD1 (5 bases). This CDR3 spans 12 amino acids. CDR1 is DFQATT and CDR2 is SNEGSKA in the germline V gene (reference sequence). The V end was cut by 6 bases, the J end by 7 bases, with 15 bases between. The CDR3 DNA reads as TGCAGTGCCACCCGGGGCAGCTATGAAGCTTTCTTT. Its protein is CSATRGSYEAFF.

This clonotype was seen many times. The chain recombines TRBV5-6 with TRBJ1-2; the D gene is possibly TRBD1 (5 bases). Looked up from germline, CDR1 is SGHDT and CDR2 is YYEEEE. The CDR3 spans 15 residues. V lost 4 bases and J 0 bases, leaving 13 bases between the germline ends. The CDR3 protein is CASSQRGVANYGYTF. CDR3 sequence (DNA): TGTGCCAGCAGCCAAAGAGGGGTAGCTAACTATGGCTACACCTTC.

A remark on this clonotype: A clone one base away is much larger, so this may be a read error. CDR3 sequence (DNA): TGTGTCAGCAGCCTTGGACAGGGACTCACAGATACGCAGTATTTT. It codes for CVSSLGQGLTDTQYF. The chain carries TRBV7-9 and TRBJ2-3; 8 positions match TRBD1. The CDR3 sequence is 15 residues long. The V gene's germline CDR1 is SEHNR and CDR2 FQNEAQ (reference sequence).

This clonotype was counted many times. A much larger clone lies a single base off, so this may be a read error. The V gene is TRBV19, the J gene TRBJ1-1; D gene unclear. The CDR3 is 14 residues long. Germline V CDR1 and CDR2: LNHDA, SQIVND (reference sequence). V was trimmed by 7 bases and J by 3 bases, leaving 15 bases between them. The CDR3 coding sequence is TGTGCCAGTATTATGTTGGGAACTGACACTGAAGCTTTCTTT. This translates into CASIMLGTDTEAFF.

This clonotype has at least ten counts. This sequence joins TRBV28 and TRBJ2-2; no clear D gene. CDR1 and CDR2 (germline): MDHEN, SYDVKM. CDR3 length equals 15 residues. Trimming stripped 2 bases from V and 0 bases from J, with 7 bases between. CDR3 nucleotide sequence: TGTGCCAGCAGTTTACCTCAGACGAACACCGGGGAGCTGTTTTTT. Its protein product is CASSLPQTNTGELFF.

CDR3: CASSPPSGRAYNEQFF. In DNA, the CDR3 is TGTGCCAGCAGCCCGCCCAGCGGGAGGGCCTACAATGAGCAGTTCTTC. This rearrangement joins TRBV13 to TRBJ2-1; 10 nucleotides align to TRBD2. The V gene end was trimmed by 5 bases and the J gene end by 2 bases; junction bases not matched to a gene: 6. The germline CDR1 and CDR2 sequences are PRHDT and FYEKMQ (reference sequence). The CDR3 loop spans 16 amino acids.

The sample holds many counts of this clonotype. The genes are TRBV18 and TRBJ1-2, with a possible D match to TRBD1 (5 bases). Looked up from germline, CDR1 is KGHSH and CDR2 is LQKENI. The CDR3 contains 13 residues. V shed 3 bases and J shed 4 bases, with 9 bases lying between them. The CDR3 protein is CASSPGPSYGYTF. The DNA for the CDR3 is TGTGCCAGCTCACCGGGGCCCAGCTATGGCTACACCTTC.

This clonotype came up many times. The chain carries TRBV27 and TRBJ1-1, with D possibly TRBD1 on 5 matching bases. The CDR3 extends over 13 amino acids. Germline values: CDR1 MNHEY, CDR2 SMNVEV (reference sequence). Trimming shortened V by 3 bases and J by 4 bases, and 9 bases separated the two germline ends. Written as DNA, the CDR3 is TGTGCCAGCAGTTTTAAGAGGGGCACTGAAGCTTTCTTT. This translates into CASSFKRGTEAFF.

This clonotype occurred many times. The gene calls are TRBV28 and TRBJ2-1; D might be TRBD1 or TRBD2, each matching 7 bases. Germline assignment: CDR1 MDHEN and CDR2 SYDVKM. V was cut by 5 bases and J by 10 bases, with 24 bases left in between. The CDR3 covers 16 residues. CDR3 DNA sequence: TGTGCCAGCAGTCCCCAGGGGGGAGGGCTGGTTTCAGAGCAGTTCTTC. Amino acids: CASSPQGGGLVSEQFF. The variable domain in full, with the rest retrieved from reference TRBV28 and TRBJ2-1, is DVKVTQSSRYLVKRTGEKVFLECVQDMDHENMFWYRQDPGLGLRLIYFSYDVKMKEKGDIPEGYSVSREKKERFSLILESASTNQTSMYLCASSPQGGGLVSEQFFGPGTRLTVL.